Following are 22 T cell receptor beta chains from one sample sequenced in a study of T-cell reconstitution after alpha-beta-depleted transplantation in children. Unique molecular identifiers were incorporated during preparation of the TCRbeta library. TCRdb itself ran the PCR reads through MiXCR, one entry per CDR3 protein. Of around 410,000 distinct CDR3 sequences in the sample, about a tenth were seen once. This specimen was PBMCs from the stem cell graft donor, taken from the stem cell graft. The receptors stem from a human donor who donated a stem cell graft to a child with acute myeloid leukemia.

This clonotype was counted between two and nine times. The chain is built from TRBV10-3 and TRBJ2-3; a weak D match, TRBD2 (5 bases). Deletions cut 2 bases from V and 1 base from J, with 19 bases between. CDR3 size: 18 residues. Germline loops: CDR1 ENHRY, CDR2 SYGVKD. The CDR3 protein is CAISEVVGSGVGTDTQYF. CDR3 DNA: TGTGCCATCAGTGAGGTTGTTGGATCCGGGGTAGGCACAGATACGCAGTATTTT.

This clonotype was counted a few times. V gene TRBV5-1 combines with J gene TRBJ1-1; tentatively, D is TRBD1 (6 bases). The V end lost 1 base, the J end lost 4 bases, and 11 bases lay between the germline ends. The germline V gene encodes CDR1 SGHRS and CDR2 YFSETQ. The CDR3 sequence is 14 residues long. DNA of the CDR3: TGCGCCAGCAGCTTGAAACAGGGTGGCACTGAAGCTTTCTTT. It codes for CASSLKQGGTEAFF.

This clonotype showed up just a few times. The CDR3 loop reads CASSGVLGDEQYF. CDR3 DNA: TGTGCCAGCAGCGGGGTACTCGGGGACGAGCAGTACTTC. The V gene is TRBV27, the J gene TRBJ2-7; tentatively, D is TRBD2 (5 bases). V was pared by 6 bases and J by 5 bases, with 14 bases between. The germline gives CDR1 MNHEY, CDR2 SMNVEV (reference sequence). The CDR3 extends over 13 amino acids.

In this sample, this clonotype turned up many times. The CDR3 reads CASSDGRGGRPDTQYF. The DNA of the CDR3 is TGCGCCAGCAGTGATGGGAGGGGGGGCCGCCCAGATACGCAGTATTTT. V usage is TRBV10-2 and J usage is TRBJ2-3; tentatively, D is TRBD2 (7 bases). This CDR3 has 16 residues. The V end lost 3 bases, the J end lost 4 bases, and 17 bases lay between the germline ends. Germline V gene data show CDR1 as WSHSY and CDR2 as SAAADI.

This clonotype was seen at least ten times. This chain connects TRBV7-2 to TRBJ2-1; D ambiguous. The V end was cut by 2 bases, the J end by 3 bases, with 2 bases between. CDR3 length: 12 residues. Per germline, CDR1 SGHTA and CDR2 FQGNSA. CDR3: CASSLNYNEQFF. In DNA form, the CDR3 reads TGTGCCAGCAGCTTAAACTACAATGAGCAGTTCTTC.

This clonotype was found a few times. The chain recombines TRBV7-2 with TRBJ2-2; D is unresolved. There are 13 residues in the CDR3. V was trimmed by 2 bases and J by 3 bases, leaving 4 bases between them. Looked up from germline, CDR1 is SGHTA and CDR2 is FQGNSA. DNA for the CDR3: TGTGCCAGCAGCTTATATTACACCGGGGAGCTGTTTTTT. The encoded protein is CASSLYYTGELFF. Drawing the rest from reference TRBV7-2 and TRBJ2-2, the complete variable domain is GAGVSQSPSNKVTEKGKDVELRCDPISGHTALYWYRQSLGQGLEFLIYFQGNSAPDKSGLPSDRFSAERTGGSVSTLTIQRTQQEDSAVYLCASSLYYTGELFFGEGSRLTVL.

The rearrangement joins TRBV15 to TRBJ2-7; 8 nucleotides align to TRBD1. The V gene end was trimmed by 4 bases and the J gene end by 6 bases; junction bases not matched to a gene: 5. Germline CDR1 LNHNV, CDR2 YYDKDF (reference sequence). This CDR3 region has 13 residues. The CDR3 DNA follows: TGTGCCACCAGCACTAGGACAGGGTCCGAGCAGTACTTC. It yields the protein CATSTRTGSEQYF.

Ten or more counts support this clonotype. CDR3 loop: CASSLADSYNEQFF. CDR3 coding DNA: TGTGCCAGCAGCCTAGCGGACTCCTACAATGAGCAGTTCTTC. This chain joins TRBV6-1 and TRBJ2-1, with TRBD2 matching 7 bases. With V trimmed by 6 bases and J by 0 bases, 2 bases remained unmatched. The germline V gene encodes CDR1 MNHNS and CDR2 SASEGT. The CDR3 totals 14 residues.

This clonotype was detected ten times or more. The chain uses TRBV29-1 and TRBJ2-1; perhaps TRBD1 as D (6 bases). The CDR3 covers 14 residues. V lost 3 bases and J 0 bases, leaving 9 bases between the germline ends. Germline assignment: CDR1 SQVTM and CDR2 ANQGSEA. CDR3 sequence (DNA): TGCAGCGTTGATGCCAGGGGCTCCTACAATGAGCAGTTCTTC. This sequence encodes CSVDARGSYNEQFF.

This clonotype was seen a handful of times. The gene calls are TRBV11-2 and TRBJ1-2; D remains unclear. Trimming took off 0 bases at V and 2 bases at J, with 7 bases between the two ends. The CDR3 contains 14 residues. Germline V gives CDR1 SGHAT, CDR2 FQNNGV. The CDR3 here is CASSLDFRNYGYTF. The CDR3 bases are TGTGCCAGCAGCTTAGATTTCCGGAACTATGGCTACACCTTC.

This clonotype was found a few times. V usage is TRBV4-3 and J usage is TRBJ1-4; 9 positions match TRBD1. This CDR3 spans 16 amino acids. With 0 bases clipped from V and 8 bases from J, the junction kept 7 bases outside the gene matches. Per germline, CDR1 LGHNA and CDR2 YSLEER. CDR3 region: CASSQDGTGTAEKLFF. As DNA, the CDR3 is TGCGCCAGCAGCCAAGATGGGACAGGGACGGCGGAAAAACTGTTTTTT.

V gene TRBV29-1 combines with J gene TRBJ2-1; TRBD2 aligns across 9 bases. Trimming removed 5 bases from V and 4 bases from J; junction bases left unmatched: 3. Germline CDR1 SQVTM, CDR2 ANQGSEA. This CDR3 spans 13 amino acids. CDR3 sequence reads: CSVRLAGYNEQFF. The CDR3 bases are TGCAGCGTTAGGCTAGCGGGGTACAATGAGCAGTTCTTC.

This clonotype was picked up many times. The rearrangement uses TRBV29-1 and TRBJ1-1; maybe TRBD1 (5 bases). Germline loops: CDR1 SQVTM, CDR2 ANQGSEA. Trimming took off 4 bases at V and 0 bases at J, with 9 bases between the two ends. This CDR3 is built from 13 residues. The chain's CDR3 is CSVAGRMNTEAFF. CDR3 nucleotide sequence: TGCAGCGTTGCGGGACGGATGAACACTGAAGCTTTCTTT.

This chain uses TRBV4-2 with TRBJ1-5; tentatively, D is TRBD1 (6 bases). CDR1 and CDR2 (germline): LGHNA, YNFKEQ. The V and J ends lost 0 bases and 5 bases respectively, with 11 bases between them. The CDR3 is 15 residues long. DNA for the CDR3: TGTGCCAGCAGCCAAGATGGGGGGGCCGATCAGCCCCAGCATTTT. Its translation: CASSQDGGADQPQHF.

The table lists this clonotype with a count of one. Mismatch with germline at one junction end may stem from a read error. CDR3 in DNA: TGTGCCATCAGTGAGAGAAAGGATACGAACACCAGGGAGCTGTTTTTT. Its translation: CAISERKDTNTRELFF. The chain combines TRBV10-3 with TRBJ2-2; D gene unclear. The CDR3 totals 16 residues. CDR1 and CDR2 (germline): ENHRY, SYGVKD.

This chain links TRBV28 with TRBJ2-3; no clear D gene. The CDR3 contains 16 residues. Trimming took 2 bases from V and 1 from J, leaving 13 bases between them. Germline CDR1 and CDR2: MDHEN and SYDVKM. The CDR3 nucleotides read TGTGCCAGCAGTTTAGGGTTGGGCGGTCGCACAGATACGCAGTATTTT. Protein: CASSLGLGGRTDTQYF. Based on the CDR3 plus reference TRBV28 and TRBJ2-3, the full variable domain is DVKVTQSSRYLVKRTGEKVFLECVQDMDHENMFWYRQDPGLGLRLIYFSYDVKMKEKGDIPEGYSVSREKKERFSLILESASTNQTSMYLCASSLGLGGRTDTQYFGPGTRLTVL.

This clonotype was recorded at least ten times. The chain couples TRBV27 to TRBJ2-1; D might be TRBD2 (5 bases). V lost 3 bases and J lost 5, with 8 bases in between. This CDR3 has 13 amino acids. The germline V gene encodes CDR1 MNHEY and CDR2 SMNVEV (reference sequence). This CDR3 reads CASSFTRNNEQFF. In DNA, the CDR3 is TGTGCCAGCAGTTTTACTAGGAACAATGAGCAGTTCTTC.

J is TRBJ2-5 and V is TRBV5-4; TRBD1 or TRBD2 may be the D gene (5 bases each). V shed 1 base and J shed 5 bases, with 18 bases lying between them. This CDR3 is built from 16 residues. Per germline, CDR1 SGHNT and CDR2 YYREEE (reference sequence). The CDR3 is CASSLYRGPGRETQYF. CDR3 DNA: TGTGCCAGCAGCTTGTACCGGGGACCTGGGCGGGAGACCCAGTACTTC. Full variable domain (missing parts from reference TRBV5-4 and TRBJ2-5): ETGVTQSPTHLIKTRGQQVTLRCSSQSGHNTVSWYQQALGQGPQFIFQYYREEENGRGNFPPRFSGLQFPNYSSELNVNALELDDSALYLCASSLYRGPGRETQYFGPGTRLLVL.

Worth noting for this clonotype: A junction end diverges from the germline sequence, so it may reflect a read error. The J gene is TRBJ2-5, the V gene TRBV7-7; D is unresolved. Germline V CDR1 and CDR2: SSHAT, FNYEAQ (reference sequence). The CDR3 spans 14 residues. In DNA form, the CDR3 reads TGTGCTAGCAGCTCACTGTTGGGGCAAGAGACCCAGTACTTC. Residues: CASSSLLGQETQYF.

The chain has TRBV15 and TRBJ2-5; D call uncertain. This CDR3 spans 16 amino acids. Trimming removed 0 bases from V and 2 bases from J, with 13 bases in between. CDR1 is LNHNV, CDR2 YYDKDF, per germline (reference sequence). CDR3 residues: CATSRDVTIGQETQYF. Here the CDR3 DNA reads TGTGCCACCAGCAGAGATGTAACCATAGGACAAGAGACCCAGTACTTC. Variable domain in full (rest from reference TRBV15 and TRBJ2-5): DAMVIQNPRYQVTQFGKPVTLSCSQTLNHNVMYWYQQKSSQAPKLLFHYYDKDFNNEADTPDNFQSRRPNTSFCFLDIRSPGLGDTAMYLCATSRDVTIGQETQYFGPGTRLLVL.

V and J are TRBV5-1 and TRBJ1-2; D gene unclear. Per the germline V gene, CDR1 is SGHRS and CDR2 is YFSETQ. The V end was cut by 3 bases, the J end by 3 bases, with 12 bases between. This CDR3 is 14 amino acids long. CDR3 sequence reads: CASSSPVRDYGYTF. The DNA of the CDR3 is TGCGCCAGCAGCTCCCCCGTGAGGGACTATGGCTACACCTTC.

This clonotype was observed a few times. This sequence joins TRBV21-1 and TRBJ2-2; the table's D gene call, TRBD1, was not cross checked with the DNA. TRBV21-1 is described as a pseudogene. This CDR3 comprises 18 residues. This CDR3 is CASSKIYRGRGNTGELFF. CDR3 sequence (DNA): TGTGCCAGCAGCAAAATTTACAGGGGGCGAGGGAACACCGGGGAGCTGTTTTTT.